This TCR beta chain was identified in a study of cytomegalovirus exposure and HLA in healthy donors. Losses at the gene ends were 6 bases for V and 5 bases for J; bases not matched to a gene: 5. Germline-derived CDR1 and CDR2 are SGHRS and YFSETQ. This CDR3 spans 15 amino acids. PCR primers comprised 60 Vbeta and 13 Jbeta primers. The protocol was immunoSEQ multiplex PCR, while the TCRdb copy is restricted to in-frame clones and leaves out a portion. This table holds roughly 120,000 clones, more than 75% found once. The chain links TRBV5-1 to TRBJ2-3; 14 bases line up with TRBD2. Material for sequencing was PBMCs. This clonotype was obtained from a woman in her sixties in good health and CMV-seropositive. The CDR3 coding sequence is TGCGCCAGCACCATCGGACTAGCGGGAGGAGATACGCAGTATTTT. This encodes CASTIGLAGGDTQYF. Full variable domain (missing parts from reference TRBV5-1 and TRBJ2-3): KAGVTQTPRYLIKTRGQQVTLSCSPISGHRSVSWYQQTPGQGLQFLFEYFSETQRNKGNFPGRFSGRQFSNSRSEMNVSTLELGDSALYLCASTIGLAGGDTQYFGPGTRLTVL.